This T cell receptor (beta chain) was captured by sequencing in a study of blood T cell repertoires in COVID-19 (dated by TCRdb to the early 2020s). Turning to the overall study: The collaborator samples originated in the United States, Italy and Spain and spanned the acute and convalescent phases of COVID-19. The samples were drawn from two sources: the first 160 participants of the ongoing ImmuneRACE study, and fewer than 1,500 subjects contributed by 6 global collaborators. Sample metadata almost always included a de-identified subject ID, COVID-19 status, age in years and sex. The prospective study material was composed of cDNA or gDNA derived from T cells, B-cell-depleted T cells, or PBMCs. Where HLA class I and class II types were available, the types were taken from metadata supplied by the sample provider, not from assay-based typing. Subjects who had been exposed to COVID-19, were actively infected with it, or had recovered from it provided the deeply sampled blood TCRbeta repertoires that made up the dataset. A freely available public database, intended as a resource for researchers studying the immune response to SARS-CoV-2, is where the repertoires were released. Overall study results and their limits: How much clinical and demographic metadata was included differed by source and by participant, and the metadata was provided uncurated.

Collaborating institutions collected whole blood in K2EDTA tubes following their own protocols. Collaborator samples were shipped for TCRbeta analysis as frozen whole blood, isolated PBMCs, or DNA extracted from either sample type. The CDR3 numbers 13 residues from cysteine through phenylalanine. The sequence is cut down to CDR3 DNA, 39 bases in frame from base 1. CDR1 MDHEN and CDR2 SYDVKM were looked up in the germline V gene. The germline V and J ends show losses of 11 bases and 11 bases respectively, and no gene match explains 15 bases of the junction. TCRbeta CDR3 regions were amplified from genomic DNA by means of the immunoSEQ Assay, a bias-controlled multiplex PCR. As for the authors' bioinformatics: The number of nucleated cells in each sample was estimated from the amplification of reference gene primers within the assay. To quantify the absolute abundance of each unique TCRbeta CDR3 rearrangement, sequence reads were collapsed and filtered. For each sample, productive Simpson clonality was calculated by taking the square root of Simpson's diversity index across productive rearrangements. The immuneACCESS repertoire file appears here via TCRdb, limited to in-frame rearrangements. These files lack a portion of the clones; in checked studies, under half of the deficit traces to unresolved V genes, and the cause of the others is not known. V, J and clone size derive from that table, while D and trimming were established from the DNA sequence. The sample profile shows approximately 120,000 clones; approximately 80% of them were found once. The top ten hold about 40% of the sample.

Details on this clone: Its antigen is still unknown. Nothing much larger sits one base from this clone, and base qualities are not available.

Sequencing used peripheral blood. The sequence was obtained from a man in his forties with active or convalescent COVID-19. The sequence is built from TRBV28 and TRBJ1-5, and TRBD1 matches 7 of the central bases. The base sequence is TGTGCCGGAGAAAGACAGGGCGTGGGGGCCCAGCATTTT. This yields the protein CAGERQGVGAQHF.